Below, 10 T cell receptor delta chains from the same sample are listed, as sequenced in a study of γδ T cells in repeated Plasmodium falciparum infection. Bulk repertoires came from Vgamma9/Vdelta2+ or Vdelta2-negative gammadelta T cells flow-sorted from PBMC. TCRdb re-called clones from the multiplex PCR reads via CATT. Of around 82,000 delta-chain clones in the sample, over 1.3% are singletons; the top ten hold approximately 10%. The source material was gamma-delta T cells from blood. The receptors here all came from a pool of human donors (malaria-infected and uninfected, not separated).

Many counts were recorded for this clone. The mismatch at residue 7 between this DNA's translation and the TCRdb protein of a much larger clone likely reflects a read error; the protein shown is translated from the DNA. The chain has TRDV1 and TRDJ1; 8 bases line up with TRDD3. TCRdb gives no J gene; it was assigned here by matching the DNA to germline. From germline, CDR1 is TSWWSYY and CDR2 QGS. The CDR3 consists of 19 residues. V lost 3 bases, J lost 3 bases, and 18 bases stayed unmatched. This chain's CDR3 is CALGELASFRGIYADKLIF. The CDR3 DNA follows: TGTGCTCTTGGGGAGCTGGCTTCCTTCAGGGGGATATACGCCGATAAACTCATCTTT.

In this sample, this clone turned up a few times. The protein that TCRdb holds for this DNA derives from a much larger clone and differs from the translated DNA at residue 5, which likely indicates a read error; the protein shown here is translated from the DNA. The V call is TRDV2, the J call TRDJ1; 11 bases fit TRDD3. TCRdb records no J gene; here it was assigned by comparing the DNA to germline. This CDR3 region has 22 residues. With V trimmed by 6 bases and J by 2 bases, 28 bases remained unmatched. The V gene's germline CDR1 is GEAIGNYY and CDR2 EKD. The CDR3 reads CACWRPTSSRSTGGYFTDKLIF. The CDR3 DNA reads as TGTGCCTGTTGGCGTCCTACGTCTTCTAGGTCTACTGGGGGATATTTTACCGATAAACTCATCTTT.

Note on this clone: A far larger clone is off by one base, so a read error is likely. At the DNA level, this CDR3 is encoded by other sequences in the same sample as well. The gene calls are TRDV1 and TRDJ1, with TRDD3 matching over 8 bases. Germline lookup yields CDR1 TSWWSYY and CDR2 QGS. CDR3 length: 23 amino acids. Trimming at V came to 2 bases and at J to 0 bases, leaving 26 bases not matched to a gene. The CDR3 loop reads CALGEYLLPRITGGYAYTDKLIF. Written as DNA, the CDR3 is TGTGCTCTTGGGGAATACCTCCTCCCCCGAATTACTGGGGGGTACGCGTACACCGATAAACTCATCTTT.

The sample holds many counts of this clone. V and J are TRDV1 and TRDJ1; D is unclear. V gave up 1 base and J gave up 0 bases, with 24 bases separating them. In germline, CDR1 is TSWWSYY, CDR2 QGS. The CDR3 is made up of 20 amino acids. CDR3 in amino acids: CALGEPSTQSGVMYTDKLIF. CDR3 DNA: TGTGCTCTTGGGGAACCGTCTACCCAAAGTGGCGTTATGTACACCGATAAACTCATCTTT.

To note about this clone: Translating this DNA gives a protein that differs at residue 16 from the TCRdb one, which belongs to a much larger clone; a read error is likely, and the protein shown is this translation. The CDR3 DNA reads TGTGCTCTTGGGGAACGGGGCTTCGTATTTCATGGGGGGCGTTACATCGATAAACTCATCTTT. Its protein is CALGERGFVFHGGRYIDKLIF. The chain uses TRDV1 and TRDJ1; a possible D gene is TRDD3 (6 bases). CDR1 and CDR2 (germline): TSWWSYY, QGS. The ends were cut back, 1 base at V and 4 bases at J, with 31 bases in the middle. The CDR3 extends over 21 amino acids.

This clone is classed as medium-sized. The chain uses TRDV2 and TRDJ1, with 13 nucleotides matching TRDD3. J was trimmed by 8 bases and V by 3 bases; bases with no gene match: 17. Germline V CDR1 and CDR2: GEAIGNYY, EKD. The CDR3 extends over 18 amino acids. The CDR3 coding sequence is TGTGCCTGTGACGGCGTGGTACTGGGGGATACGACCACCCAAAAACTCATCTTT. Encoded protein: CACDGVVLGDTTTQKLIF.

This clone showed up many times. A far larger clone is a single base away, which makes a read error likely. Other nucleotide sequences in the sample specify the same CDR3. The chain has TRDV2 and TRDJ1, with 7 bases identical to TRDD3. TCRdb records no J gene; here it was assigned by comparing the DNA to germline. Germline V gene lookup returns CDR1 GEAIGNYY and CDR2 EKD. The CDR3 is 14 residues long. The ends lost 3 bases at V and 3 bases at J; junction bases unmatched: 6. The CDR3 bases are TGTGCCTGTGACCCTATCACTGGGGCCGATAAACTCATCTTT. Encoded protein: CACDPITGADKLIF.

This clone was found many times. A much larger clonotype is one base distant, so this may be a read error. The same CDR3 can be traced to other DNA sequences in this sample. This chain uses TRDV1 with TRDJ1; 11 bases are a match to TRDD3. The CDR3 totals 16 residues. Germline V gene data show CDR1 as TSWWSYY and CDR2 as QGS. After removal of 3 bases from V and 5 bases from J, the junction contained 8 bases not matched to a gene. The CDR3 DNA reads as TGTGCTCTTGGGGACTACTGGGGGATAGGCCCGGATAAACTCATCTTT. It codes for CALGDYWGIGPDKLIF.

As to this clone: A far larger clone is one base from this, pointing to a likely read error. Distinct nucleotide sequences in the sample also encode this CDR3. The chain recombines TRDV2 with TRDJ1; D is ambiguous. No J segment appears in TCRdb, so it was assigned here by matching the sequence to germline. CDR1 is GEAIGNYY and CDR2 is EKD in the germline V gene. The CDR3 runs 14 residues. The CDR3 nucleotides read TGTGCCTGCGACACCGTTTCAGGGACCGATAAACTCATCTTT. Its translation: CACDTVSGTDKLIF.

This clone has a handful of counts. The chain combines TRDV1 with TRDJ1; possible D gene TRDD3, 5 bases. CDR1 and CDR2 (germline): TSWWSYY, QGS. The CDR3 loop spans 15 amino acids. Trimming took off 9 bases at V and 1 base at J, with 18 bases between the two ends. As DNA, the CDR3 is TGTGCTCTCGGTGGTAGACTGGAGCCCACCGATAAACTCATCTTT. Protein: CALGGRLEPTDKLIF.